This paragraph reports one T cell receptor beta chain. Its antigen remains unidentified. The data derive from a study of T-cell reconstitution after alpha-beta-depleted transplantation in children. During its preparation, the TCRbeta library received unique molecular identifiers. MiXCR, applied by TCRdb to the PCR reads, yields one record per CDR3 protein. The sample lists about 980,000 distinct CDR3 sequences, roughly 29% occurring once. Germline loops: CDR1 SGDLS, CDR2 YYNGEE. V was clipped by 0 bases and J by 2 bases, with 11 bases between them. This CDR3 is built from 15 residues. Study-wide results and caveats: Expanded graft clones numbering several hundred reportedly gave rise to alpha-beta T cells about two months after transplant. Some patients showed high day-60 TCRbeta diversity, which derived from surviving recipient T cells and thymic progenitors.

Sequences were derived from PBMCs, mostly from graft donor cells, sampled 360 days after TCRalphabeta/CD19-depleted stem cell transplant. The rearrangement joins TRBV9 to TRBJ2-5; D gene uncertain. The sequence was collected from a boy younger than two who had a stem cell transplant for SCID, so the T cells may come from the graft donor. In nucleotides, the CDR3 is TGTGCCAGCAGCGTAGGGGCCAATTCTCAAGAGACCCAGTACTTC. This encodes CASSVGANSQETQYF.